The 4 T cell receptor beta chains presented below share a single source sample, sequenced in a study of T-cell reconstitution after alpha-beta-depleted transplantation in children. A library of TCRbeta sequences, prepared with unique molecular identifiers, was generated. TCRdb processed the PCR reads anew with MiXCR; each CDR3 protein has one entry. Of about 440,000 distinct CDR3 sequences in the sample, about 45% are singletons; the top ten hold 25% to 30%. Sequencing used PBMCs, obtained before TCRalphabeta/CD19-depleted stem cell transplant. All receptors come from a girl aged 2 to 9 with aplastic anemia, due to receive a stem cell transplant.

The CDR3 DNA sequence: TGTGCCAGCTCGCCCGGGACAGGGGTTAATACGCAGTATTTT. Its translation is CASSPGTGVNTQYF. This chain links TRBV18 with TRBJ2-3; 10 nucleotides agree with TRBD1. The CDR3 extends over 14 amino acids. V shed 6 bases and J 7 bases; nucleotides not matched to a gene: 7. Germline lookup yields CDR1 KGHSH and CDR2 LQKENI. The whole variable domain, remainder taken from reference TRBV18 and TRBJ2-3, is NAGVMQNPRHLVRRRGQEARLRCSPMKGHSHVYWYRQLPEEGLKFMVYLQKENIIDESGMPKERFSAEFPKEGPSILRIQQVVRGDSAAYFCASSPGTGVNTQYFGPGTRLTVL.

V gene TRBV5-1 combines with J gene TRBJ2-5; 8 bases map to TRBD2. The CDR3 covers 12 residues. V was clipped by 5 bases and J by 4 bases; unmatched bases: 1. Looked up from germline, CDR1 is SGHRS and CDR2 is YFSETQ. DNA of the CDR3: TGCGCCAGCAGTCGGGAGGGAGAGACCCAGTACTTC. Translating it yields CASSREGETQYF.

This clonotype was counted at least ten times. The gene calls are TRBV7-2 and TRBJ2-7, with D perhaps matching TRBD1 (5 bases). Germline V gives CDR1 SGHTA, CDR2 FQGNSA. The CDR3 sequence is 15 residues long. With 4 bases removed from V and 5 bases from J, the gap between germline ends came to 18 bases. CDR3 region: CASSSQQGGYHEQYF. The CDR3 coding sequence is TGTGCCAGCAGCTCGCAGCAGGGCGGCTACCACGAGCAGTACTTC. The full variable domain, completed using reference TRBV7-2 and TRBJ2-7, is GAGVSQSPSNKVTEKGKDVELRCDPISGHTALYWYRQSLGQGLEFLIYFQGNSAPDKSGLPSDRFSAERTGGSVSTLTIQRTQQEDSAVYLCASSSQQGGYHEQYFGPGTRLTVT.

In this sample, this clonotype turned up many times. The chain links TRBV5-1 to TRBJ1-1; 7 bases line up with TRBD1. CDR1 and CDR2 from the germline V gene are SGHRS and YFSETQ. V shed 1 base and J 0 bases; nucleotides not matched to a gene: 9. The CDR3 extends over 17 amino acids. The CDR3 is CASSLFGTADLNTEAFF. CDR3 DNA sequence: TGCGCCAGCAGCTTGTTCGGGACAGCTGACTTGAACACTGAAGCTTTCTTT.